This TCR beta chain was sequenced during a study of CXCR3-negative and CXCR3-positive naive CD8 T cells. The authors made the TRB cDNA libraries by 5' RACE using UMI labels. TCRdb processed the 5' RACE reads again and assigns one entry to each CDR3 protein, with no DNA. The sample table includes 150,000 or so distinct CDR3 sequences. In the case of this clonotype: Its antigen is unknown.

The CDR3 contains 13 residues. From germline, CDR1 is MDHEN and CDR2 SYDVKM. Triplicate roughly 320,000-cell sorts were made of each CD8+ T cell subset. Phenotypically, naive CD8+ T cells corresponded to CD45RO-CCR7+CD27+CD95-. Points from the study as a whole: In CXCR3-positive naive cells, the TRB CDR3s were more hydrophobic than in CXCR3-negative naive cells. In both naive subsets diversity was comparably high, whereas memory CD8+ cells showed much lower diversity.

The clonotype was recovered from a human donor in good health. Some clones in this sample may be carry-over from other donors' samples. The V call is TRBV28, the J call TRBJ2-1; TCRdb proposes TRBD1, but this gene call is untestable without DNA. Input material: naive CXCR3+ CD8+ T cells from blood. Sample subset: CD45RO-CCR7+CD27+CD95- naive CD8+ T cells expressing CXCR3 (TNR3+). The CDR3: CASSPGAPLEQFF.